This T cell receptor beta chain was captured in a study of OX40 agonist ivuxolimab in advanced cancers. About the study: Allowance was made for prior anti-PD-1, anti-PD-L1 or anti-CTLA-4 therapy, and roughly 40% had some. Three patients had partial responses: one hepatocellular carcinoma, two cutaneous melanoma.

Excluded were patients having autoimmune disease history or systemic immunosuppression. A single count supports this clone. The antigen is not known. One end of the junction fails to match germline, which may point to a read error. The sample contains more than one DNA sequence encoding this CDR3. Repertoires were generated with immunoSEQ multiplex PCR, while TCRdb's copy carries only in-frame clones and drops some. The repertoire consists of some 44,000 clones, with around 87% occurring once and the leading ten covering 0.3% to 0.45%. Points from the study as a whole: Blood T cells, both CD4+ and CD8+, expanded clonally by week 6 at 0.1 to 3.0 mg/kg.

The sequencing here drew on CD4+ or CD8+ T cells sorted from blood, taken in a trial of the OX40 agonist ivuxolimab. The clonotype comes from an adult with an advanced solid tumor such as melanoma, head and neck, liver or kidney cancer.

The CDR3, as DNA: TGTGCTAGCAGCCAAGAACGGCAGAGGGGACCGAACACTGAAGCTTTCTTT. Its translation: CASSQERQRGPNTEAFF. The rearrangement links TRBV4-2 to TRBJ1-1; tentative D call: TRBD1 (5 bases). CDR3 size: 17 residues. Germline CDR1 is LGHNA and CDR2 is YNFKEQ.